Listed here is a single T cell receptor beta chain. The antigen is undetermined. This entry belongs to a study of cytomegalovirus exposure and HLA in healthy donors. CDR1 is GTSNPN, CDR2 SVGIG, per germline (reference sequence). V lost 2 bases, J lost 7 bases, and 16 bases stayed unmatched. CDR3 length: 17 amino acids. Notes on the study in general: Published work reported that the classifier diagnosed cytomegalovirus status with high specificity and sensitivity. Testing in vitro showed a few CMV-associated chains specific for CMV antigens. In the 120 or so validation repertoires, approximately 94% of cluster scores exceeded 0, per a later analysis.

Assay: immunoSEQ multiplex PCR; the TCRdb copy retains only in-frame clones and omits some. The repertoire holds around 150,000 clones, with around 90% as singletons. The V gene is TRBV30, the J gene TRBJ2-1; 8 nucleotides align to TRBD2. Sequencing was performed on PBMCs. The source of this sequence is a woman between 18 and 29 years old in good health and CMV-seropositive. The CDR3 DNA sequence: TGTGCCTGGAGTTTTACCTTCTTAGCGGGGAGCAGGAATGAGCAGTTCTTC. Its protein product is CAWSFTFLAGSRNEQFF.